Listed below are T cell receptor beta chains from one sample, sequenced in a study of blood T cell repertoires in COVID-19. Generated by immunoSEQ multiplex PCR, the TCRdb table keeps only in-frame clones and is missing some. In the table there are approximately 150,000 clones, approximately 90% of which are singletons. Sequenced material: peripheral blood. These receptors all stem from a human donor with COVID-19, enrolled during active disease. The donor label of this sample is uncertain. Both conserved end residues are part of each CDR3. A D gene is named only where the DNA matches it firmly. Clone size is stated in some rows and not others, as once, few, many or a class when expanded.

J gene: TRBJ2-7; V gene: TRBV10-1; clone size: .; D gene: TRBD2; CDR3 protein: CASSAGGQSYEQYF; CDR3 DNA: TGCGCCAGCAGTGCGGGGGGGCAATCCTACGAGCAGTACTTC
J gene: TRBJ1-1; V gene: TRBV5-1; clone size: .; D gene: .; CDR3 protein: CASSLEAKRGNTEAFF; CDR3 DNA: TGCGCCAGCAGCTTGGAGGCCAAACGGGGGAACACTGAAGCTTTCTTT
J gene: TRBJ2-5; V gene: TRBV12-3/TRBV12-4; clone size: .; D gene: .; CDR3 protein: CASSFQETQYF; CDR3 DNA: TGTGCCAGCAGTTTCCAGGAGACCCAGTACTTC
J gene: TRBJ1-6; V gene: TRBV7-2; clone size: .; D gene: .; CDR3 protein: CASSSGLYSDSPLHF; CDR3 DNA: TGTGCCAGCAGCTCAGGCCTCTACAGTGATTCACCCCTCCACTTT
J gene: TRBJ2-7; V gene: TRBV5-5; clone size: .; D gene: TRBD2; CDR3 protein: CASSLAGTSGGVRSYEQYF; CDR3 DNA: TGTGCCAGCAGCTTGGCCGGGACTAGCGGGGGGGTCCGCTCCTACGAGCAGTACTTC
J gene: TRBJ2-1; V gene: TRBV5-1; clone size: .; D gene: TRBD2; CDR3 protein: CASSLVSSGYNEQFF; CDR3 DNA: TGCGCCAGCAGCTTGGTTTCTAGCGGCTACAATGAGCAGTTCTTC
J gene: TRBJ2-5; V gene: TRBV19; clone size: .; D gene: .; CDR3 protein: CASTPDRGGETQYF; CDR3 DNA: TGTGCCAGTACGCCTGATCGGGGTGGAGAGACCCAGTACTTC
J gene: TRBJ1-1; V gene: TRBV2; clone size: .; D gene: .; CDR3 protein: CATLYEGAGMEAFF; CDR3 DNA: TGTGCCACCCTTTACGAAGGGGCAGGGATGGAGGCTTTCTTT
J gene: TRBJ1-2; V gene: TRBV2; clone size: few; D gene: .; CDR3 protein: CASSADRFNGYTF; CDR3 DNA: TGTGCCAGCAGTGCCGACAGGTTTAATGGCTACACCTTC
J gene: TRBJ2-7; V gene: TRBV28; clone size: .; D gene: .; CDR3 protein: CASRSTGVEQYF; CDR3 DNA: TGTGCCAGCAGATCCACCGGGGTCGAGCAGTACTTC
J gene: TRBJ1-2; V gene: TRBV18; clone size: .; D gene: TRBD1; CDR3 protein: CASSERGLGGYTF; CDR3 DNA: TGTGCCAGCTCGGAAAGGGGGCTCGGTGGCTACACCTTC
J gene: TRBJ2-5; V gene: TRBV5-1; clone size: .; D gene: TRBD2; CDR3 protein: CASSSGLAGQGGTQYF; CDR3 DNA: TGCGCCAGCAGCTCGGGACTAGCGGGACAAGGTGGGACCCAGTACTTC
J gene: TRBJ1-6; V gene: TRBV6-6; clone size: .; D gene: TRBD1; CDR3 protein: CASRRDRDSPLHF; CDR3 DNA: TGTGCCAGCAGGCGGGACAGGGACTCACCCCTCCACTTT
J gene: TRBJ2-7; V gene: TRBV7-8; clone size: .; D gene: TRBD1; CDR3 protein: CASSPGQGAYEQYF; CDR3 DNA: TGTGCCAGCAGCCCGGGACAGGGTGCCTACGAGCAGTACTTC
J gene: TRBJ2-2; V gene: TRBV10-1; clone size: .; D gene: .; CDR3 protein: CASTARRDTGELFF; CDR3 DNA: TGCGCCAGCACTGCTCGACGGGACACCGGGGAGCTGTTTTTT
J gene: TRBJ1-1; V gene: TRBV19; clone size: .; D gene: TRBD1; CDR3 protein: CASRPLDRGYTEAFF; CDR3 DNA: TGTGCCAGTAGGCCCCTGGACAGGGGGTACACTGAAGCTTTCTTT
J gene: TRBJ2-5; V gene: TRBV12-5; clone size: .; D gene: TRBD1; CDR3 protein: CASARTGRETQYF; CDR3 DNA: TGTGCTAGTGCCCGGACAGGGAGGGAGACCCAGTACTTC
J gene: TRBJ2-1; V gene: TRBV11-2; clone size: .; D gene: TRBD1; CDR3 protein: CASCLDRAVNEQFF; CDR3 DNA: TGTGCCAGCTGTCTAGACAGGGCCGTTAATGAGCAGTTCTTC
J gene: TRBJ2-1; V gene: TRBV18; clone size: .; D gene: TRBD2; CDR3 protein: CASSPGLAYNEQFF; CDR3 DNA: TGTGCCAGCTCACCGGGACTAGCATACAATGAGCAGTTCTTC
J gene: TRBJ2-6; V gene: TRBV3-1/TRBV3-2; clone size: .; D gene: TRBD1; CDR3 protein: CASSGQGSYGANVLTF; CDR3 DNA: TGTGCCAGCAGCGGACAGGGATCATACGGGGCCAACGTCCTGACTTTC
J gene: TRBJ2-3; V gene: TRBV6-5; clone size: .; D gene: TRBD1; CDR3 protein: CASSYSGTGGPDTQYF; CDR3 DNA: TGTGCCAGCAGTTACTCTGGGACAGGGGGGCCAGATACGCAGTATTTT
J gene: TRBJ2-7; V gene: TRBV24-1; clone size: .; D gene: .; CDR3 protein: CATSDGRDTFNDEQYF; CDR3 DNA: TGTGCCACCAGTGATGGCCGGGACACATTTAACGACGAGCAGTACTTC